This TCR beta chain was identified in a study of CD8 T cells in Susac syndrome. V was clipped by 8 bases and J by 4 bases; unmatched bases: 8. The CDR3 is 13 residues long. Per the germline V gene, CDR1 is SGDLS and CDR2 is YYNGEE. Random hexamers were used to reverse transcribe about 0.45 to 1 ug of RNA. Via MiXCR, TCRdb re-called the immunoSEQ multiplex PCR reads, giving one row per CDR3 protein. There are about 150,000 distinct CDR3 sequences in the sample; around 96% occur only once, and around 0.12% lies in the top ten. This TCR was sampled from a human donor with multiple sclerosis. The rearrangement links TRBV9 to TRBJ2-7; 8 positions agree with TRBD2. The sample consisted of CD4+ T cells from PBMCs. CDR3 protein: CASSRGGGYEQYF. In DNA, the CDR3 is TGTGCCAGTTCCAGGGGCGGGGGGTACGAGCAGTACTTC. Looking up the rest from reference TRBV9 and TRBJ2-7 gives the full variable domain: DSGVTQTPKHLITATGQRVTLRCSPRSGDLSVYWYQQSLDQGLQFLIQYYNGEERAKGNILERFSAQQFPDLHSELNLSSLELGDSALYFCASSRGGGYEQYFGPGTRLTVT.